This TCR beta chain was found in a study of blood T cell repertoires in COVID-19. Study as a whole: Material from acute and convalescent COVID-19 was sourced from the United States, Italy and Spain. PBMCs, B-cell-depleted T cells, or T cells provided the cDNA or gDNA that made up the material.

The CDR3 extends over 13 amino acids. Deletions cut 0 bases from V and 4 bases from J, with 7 bases between. The germline CDR1 and CDR2 sequences are SGHVS and FNYEAQ. Original data processing: Reference gene primer amplification yielded estimated nucleated cell counts. Repertoires were generated with immunoSEQ multiplex PCR, while TCRdb's copy carries only in-frame clones and drops some. V and J calls and clone size are copied from that table; D and trimming were computed from the DNA. The table includes over 150,000 clones, around 83% detected once. The chain recombines TRBV7-6 with TRBJ2-7; D perhaps matches TRBD2 (6 bases). The sample consisted of peripheral blood. This clonotype was sampled from a human donor in a cohort sampled during active COVID-19. This CDR3 reads CASSLAREYEQYF. The CDR3 DNA reads TGTGCCAGCAGCTTAGCGCGGGAATACGAGCAGTACTTC. The complete variable domain, with remaining parts taken from reference TRBV7-6 and TRBJ2-7, reads GAGVSQSPRYKVTKRGQDVALRCDPISGHVSLYWYRQALGQGPEFLTYFNYEAQQDKSGLPNDRFSAERPEGSISTLTIQRTEQRDSAMYRCASSLAREYEQYFGPGTRLTVT.